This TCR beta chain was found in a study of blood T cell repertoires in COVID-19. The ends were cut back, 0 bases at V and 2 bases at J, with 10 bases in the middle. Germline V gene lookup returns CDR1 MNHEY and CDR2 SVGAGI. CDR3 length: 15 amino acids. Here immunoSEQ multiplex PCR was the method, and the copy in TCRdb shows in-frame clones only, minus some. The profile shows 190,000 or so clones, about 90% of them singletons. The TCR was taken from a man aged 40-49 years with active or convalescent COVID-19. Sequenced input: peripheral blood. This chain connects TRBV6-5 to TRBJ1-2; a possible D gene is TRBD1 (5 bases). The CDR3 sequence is CASSYSAGWNYGYTF. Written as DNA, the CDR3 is TGTGCCAGCAGTTACTCGGCAGGGTGGAACTATGGCTACACCTTC.